This is a list of T cell receptor beta chains from one sample in a study of blood T cell repertoires in COVID-19. Method: immunoSEQ multiplex PCR; TCRdb's copy keeps in-frame clones and lacks some. This sample has a few hundred thousand clones, with 70% to 90% found just once. Sequencing was performed on peripheral blood. The receptors were sampled from a woman aged 25 to 39 with COVID-19, enrolled during active disease. Each CDR3 is given with its conserved first and last residue. A D gene is named only where the DNA matches it firmly. Size tells how often a clone was seen (once, few, many) or the class of an expanded clone, and some rows leave it out.

size	V	D	J	CDR3	DNA
once	TRBV10-2	.	TRBJ2-3	CASSPTGRRTDTQYF	TGCGCCAGCAGCCCTACAGGGAGACGCACAGATACGCAGTATTTT
.	TRBV5-1	TRBD2	TRBJ2-3	CASRPPGLASDTQYF	TGCGCCAGCAGACCTCCGGGACTAGCCTCAGATACGCAGTATTTT
.	TRBV27	TRBD1	TRBJ2-2	CASSLYRGTGELFF	TGTGCCAGCAGTTTATACAGGGGCACCGGGGAGCTGTTTTTT
.	TRBV4-3	.	TRBJ1-5	CASSLDHNQPQHF	TGCGCCAGCAGCCTAGACCACAATCAGCCCCAGCATTTT
.	TRBV21-1	.	TRBJ1-5	CASSNLPRGGGQPQHF	TGTGCCAGCAGCAACCTCCCCCGGGGTGGAGGTCAGCCCCAGCATTTT
.	TRBV2	.	TRBJ2-3	CASARTSTDTQYF	TGTGCCAGCGCGCGTACTAGCACAGATACGCAGTATTTT
.	TRBV13	TRBD2	TRBJ2-1	CASSLEAGGLNEQFF	TGTGCCAGCAGCTTAGAAGCGGGGGGGCTAAATGAGCAGTTCTTC
.	TRBV14	TRBD1	TRBJ2-3	CASSRWTGAADTQYF	TGTGCCAGCAGCCGATGGACAGGGGCGGCAGATACGCAGTATTTT
.	TRBV10-1	.	TRBJ2-1	CASSDAGVALNEQFF	TGCGCCAGCAGTGACGCGGGTGTGGCCCTCAATGAGCAGTTCTTC
.	TRBV7-2	TRBD1	TRBJ2-3	CASSRDRHTDTQYF	TGTGCCAGCTCCCGGGACAGACACACAGATACGCAGTATTTT
.	TRBV25-1	TRBD1	TRBJ1-6	CATQGQVVSPLHF	TGTGCCACCCAGGGACAGGTGGTTTCACCCCTCCACTTT
.	TRBV12-3/TRBV12-4	.	TRBJ1-1	CASNLQGTEAFF	TGTGCCAGCAATTTGCAGGGCACTGAAGCTTTCTTT
once	TRBV30	TRBD1	TRBJ1-2	CAWSNQGADYGYTF	TGTGCCTGGAGTAACCAGGGGGCTGACTATGGCTACACCTTC
.	TRBV2	.	TRBJ2-3	CANSPLAVHRDTQYF	TGTGCCAATTCACCACTAGCAGTCCACAGGGATACGCAGTATTTT
.	TRBV5-1	.	TRBJ2-2	CASSFIQGHTGELFF	TGCGCCAGCAGCTTTATTCAGGGGCACACCGGGGAGCTGTTTTTT
few	TRBV19	.	TRBJ2-2	CASSSRQVTGELFF	TGTGCCAGTAGTAGCCGACAGGTTACCGGGGAGCTGTTTTTT